These 17 T cell receptor beta chains originate from one sample sequenced in a study of T cells after yellow fever vaccination. One entry per CDR3 protein, called by TCRdb with MiXCR from the 5' RACE reads. This sample has more than 95,000 distinct CDR3 sequences, with around 6.7% found just once. The sequencing used CD4+ T cells sorted from PBMCs, collected about 49 days after the first yellow fever vaccination. These receptor sequences come from a man between 18 and 29 years old who received the YFV17D yellow fever vaccine.

This clonotype was recorded a few times. The genes are TRBV20-1 and TRBJ2-7; D possibly corresponds to TRBD2 (5 bases). There are 14 residues in the CDR3. With 2 bases removed from V and 3 bases from J, the gap between germline ends came to 14 bases. In germline, CDR1 is DFQATT, CDR2 SNEGSKA (reference sequence). CDR3 nucleotide sequence: TGCAGTGCTAGACCTGTGGACTCGCGCTACGAGCAGTACGTC. This encodes CSARPVDSRYEQYV.

A few counts support this clonotype. This chain links TRBV6-1 with TRBJ2-7; the D is unclear. CDR3 length: 15 amino acids. With 6 bases removed from V and 0 bases from J, the gap between germline ends came to 15 bases. From germline, CDR1 is MNHNS and CDR2 SASEGT. The CDR3 DNA sequence: TGTGCCAGCAGGATCCTCACGGCGAGCTCCTACGAGCAGTACTTC. It yields the protein CASRILTASSYEQYF.

This clonotype has ten or more counts. The chain employs TRBV20-1 and TRBJ1-1; 8 bases map to TRBD1. The CDR3 loop spans 12 amino acids. Looked up from germline, CDR1 is DFQATT and CDR2 is SNEGSKA (reference sequence). Trimming removed 5 bases from V and 6 bases from J; junction bases left unmatched: 5. CDR3: CSAYDRGAEAFF. In DNA, the CDR3 is TGCAGTGCTTATGACAGGGGTGCTGAAGCTTTCTTT.

This clonotype appeared many times. The chain couples TRBV11-2 to TRBJ2-7; D possibly matches TRBD1 or TRBD2 (6 bases each). CDR1 and CDR2 (germline): SGHAT, FQNNGV. V lost 2 bases, J lost 0 bases, and 20 bases lay in between. The CDR3 has 18 amino acids. The CDR3 nucleotides are TGTGCCAGCAGCTTAAAATCGTTCGGGGGCCGGGGCTCCTACGAGCAGTACGTC. Amino acid sequence: CASSLKSFGGRGSYEQYV.

This clonotype was seen ten or more times. The chain uses TRBV12-3 or TRBV12-4 and TRBJ1-1, with D unclear. The CDR3 runs 13 residues. V was trimmed by 3 bases and J by 7 bases, leaving 12 bases between them. CDR3 sequence reads: CASSFEIWGEAFF. CDR3 bases: TGTGCCAGCAGTTTCGAGATCTGGGGTGAAGCTTTCTTT.

This clonotype was seen ten or more times. The V and J genes are TRBV11-2 and TRBJ2-5; 13 nucleotides agree with TRBD2. V shed 1 base and J 2 bases; nucleotides not matched to a gene: 1. There are 16 residues in the CDR3. Germline V CDR1 and CDR2: SGHAT, FQNNGV. The CDR3 region is CASSLVGLAGQETQYF. The CDR3 nucleotides read TGTGCCAGCAGCTTAGTGGGACTAGCGGGGCAAGAGACCCAGTACTTC.

This chain joins TRBV6-5 and TRBJ1-6, with D maybe TRBD1 (5 bases). Per the germline V gene, CDR1 is MNHEY and CDR2 is SVGAGI. The CDR3 is 18 amino acids. V shed 0 bases and J shed 8 bases, with 20 bases lying between them. The CDR3 is CASSYSSFGGLFDSPLHF. The CDR3 nucleotides are TGTGCCAGCAGTTACTCGAGTTTCGGGGGTCTGTTCGATTCACCCCTCCACTTT.

This clonotype was observed at least ten times. The genes are TRBV5-5 and TRBJ1-1, with a weak D call TRBD1 (6 bases). The V gene's germline CDR1 is SGHKS and CDR2 YYEKEE (reference sequence). CDR3 size: 14 residues. Trimming removed 7 bases at V and 1 base at J, with 14 bases between. The CDR3 spells CASEWTAQNTEAFF. CDR3 bases: TGTGCCAGCGAGTGGACAGCCCAGAACACTGAAGCTTTCTTT. The whole variable domain, remainder taken from reference TRBV5-5 and TRBJ1-1, is DAGVTQSPTHLIKTRGQQVTLRCSPISGHKSVSWYQQVLGQGPQFIFQYYEKEERGRGNFPDRFSARQFPNYSSELNVNALLLGDSALYLCASEWTAQNTEAFFGQGTRLTVV.

This clonotype has ten or more counts. The gene calls are TRBV12-3 or TRBV12-4 and TRBJ2-7, with D uncertain. The CDR3 spans 15 residues. The V gene lost 1 base and the J gene lost 0 bases, with 10 bases spanning the gap. The CDR3 DNA sequence: TGTGCCAGCAGTTTAGAGGGTACCGGCTCCTACGAGCAGTACTTC. Encoded protein: CASSLEGTGSYEQYF.

This chain connects TRBV9 to TRBJ2-5; D gene uncertain. This CDR3 region has 13 residues. Germline V gene data show CDR1 as SGDLS and CDR2 as YYNGEE. The germline V and J ends were trimmed by 0 bases and 4 bases, with 7 bases remaining between them. The CDR3 reads CASSVAGRETQYF. The DNA of the CDR3 is TGTGCCAGCAGCGTAGCGGGTCGAGAGACCCAGTACTTC.

This clonotype was recorded many times. The J gene is TRBJ1-4, the V gene TRBV29-1; 7 nucleotides agree with TRBD1. The CDR3 covers 13 residues. Germline V gene sequence: CDR1 SQVTM, CDR2 ANQGSEA. The V gene end was trimmed by 3 bases and the J gene end by 8 bases; junction bases not matched to a gene: 6. Here the CDR3 reads CSVDGQGGEKLFF. The DNA for the CDR3 is TGCAGCGTTGATGGCCAGGGGGGAGAAAAACTGTTTTTT.

This clonotype has ten or more counts. The chain joins TRBV11-1 to TRBJ1-2, with D maybe TRBD1 (5 bases). CDR1 and CDR2 from the germline V gene are SGHAT and FQDESV (reference sequence). Trimming cost V 0 bases and J 8 bases, with 10 bases left between them. CDR3 length: 13 residues. The CDR3 DNA is TGTGCCAGCAGCTTAGCAACAGGAACGGGCTACACCTTC. Protein product: CASSLATGTGYTF.

There are many counts of this clonotype. The chain uses TRBV20-1 and TRBJ2-7, with D perhaps matching TRBD1 or TRBD2 (8 bases each). Trimming left V 1 base short and J 5 bases short, with 18 bases between. This CDR3 comprises 15 residues. The germline CDR1 and CDR2 sequences are DFQATT and SNEGSKA (reference sequence). The CDR3 is CSARGSAGGQDEQYF. CDR3 nucleotide sequence: TGCAGTGCTAGAGGGAGTGCGGGGGGACAGGACGAGCAGTACTTC.

The chain has TRBV6-2 or TRBV6-3 and TRBJ1-1; D is unresolved. This CDR3 has 12 amino acids. Germline-derived CDR1 and CDR2 are MNHEY and SVGEGT. The V and J ends lost 6 bases and 12 bases respectively, with 17 bases between them. CDR3 nucleotides: TGTGCCAGCAGCCCCGCTCTACGAACGACTTTCTTT. It codes for CASSPALRTTFF.

In its sample, this clonotype was seen many times. The rearrangement joins TRBV5-1 to TRBJ1-1, with D possibly being TRBD1 (5 bases). The length of the CDR3 is 13 residues. Germline V CDR1 and CDR2: SGHRS, YFSETQ. V dropped 0 bases and J dropped 6 bases, with 9 bases sitting between them. In DNA, the CDR3 is TGCGCCAGCAGCTTGGATCCGACAGCTGAAGCTTTCTTT. It codes for CASSLDPTAEAFF.

This clonotype showed up many times. The chain has TRBV7-9 and TRBJ1-1; 9 bases line up with TRBD1. The CDR3 has 15 amino acids. The ends lost 5 bases at V and 6 bases at J; junction bases unmatched: 10. CDR1 is SEHNR, CDR2 FQNEAQ, per germline (reference sequence). This chain's CDR3 is CASSRPGTGPAEAFF. The CDR3 nucleotides read TGTGCCAGCAGCCGTCCCGGGACAGGGCCCGCTGAAGCTTTCTTT.

This clonotype was seen ten or more times. The chain carries TRBV5-1 and TRBJ1-4; 7 bases are a match to TRBD1. The V and J ends lost 0 bases and 8 bases, in that order; junction bases with no gene match: 10. This CDR3 spans 16 amino acids. Germline V gene sequence: CDR1 SGHRS, CDR2 YFSETQ. In DNA, the CDR3 is TGCGCCAGCAGCTTGGCCACGGCCAACAGGGGAGAAAAACTGTTTTTT. This sequence encodes CASSLATANRGEKLFF.